Following are 30 T cell receptor beta chains from one sample sequenced in a study of blood T cell repertoires in COVID-19. The repertoire was sequenced with immunoSEQ multiplex PCR; TCRdb's copy has only in-frame clones and lacks some. The sample records 95,000 to 150,000 clones, approximately 74% being singletons. The sample comprised peripheral blood. These receptors all stem from a man in his sixties with acute or convalescent COVID-19.

This chain links TRBV27 with TRBJ2-7; 7 nucleotides align to TRBD2. The CDR3 covers 15 residues. The V and J ends lost 4 bases and 6 bases, in that order; junction bases with no gene match: 12. Germline V lookup: CDR1 MNHEY, CDR2 SMNVEV (reference sequence). As DNA, the CDR3 is TGTGCCAGCAGTTGGGGGACTAACCTCTATTTCGAGCAGTACTTC. This translates into CASSWGTNLYFEQYF.

The V gene is TRBV6-1, the J gene TRBJ1-1; TRBD1 matches 7 bases. V dropped 10 bases and J dropped 4; count of bases not matched to a gene: 18. CDR1 is MNHNS, CDR2 SASEGT, per germline. The CDR3 length is 16 residues. This CDR3 is CATIETGPLWGTEAFF. The CDR3, as DNA: TGTGCCACCATTGAGACAGGGCCACTCTGGGGCACTGAAGCTTTCTTT.

This rearrangement joins TRBV10-3 to TRBJ2-7; TRBD2 matches at 7 bases. CDR3 size: 15 residues. J was trimmed by 3 bases and V by 0 bases; bases with no gene match: 5. The V gene's germline CDR1 is ENHRY and CDR2 SYGVKD. CDR3 residues: CAISESTSQNYEQYF. CDR3 coding DNA: TGTGCCATCAGTGAGTCGACTAGCCAAAACTACGAGCAGTACTTC.

This clone was picked up a small number of times. The chain is built from TRBV10-3 and TRBJ1-1; 7 nucleotides agree with TRBD1. V trimming: 6 bases; J trimming: 5 bases; junction bases outside the gene matches: 6. The CDR3 has 13 residues. Germline CDR1 reads ENHRY; CDR2 reads SYGVKD. In DNA form, the CDR3 reads TGTGCCATCAGCCAAGACAGGGTTACTGAAGCTTTCTTT. It encodes CAISQDRVTEAFF.

The chain has TRBV2 and TRBJ1-4; tentatively, D is TRBD1 (5 bases). Germline loops: CDR1 SNHLY, CDR2 FYNNEI. Trimming removed 8 bases from V and 3 bases from J, with 16 bases in between. The CDR3 is 15 residues long. The CDR3 reads CASRGASSANEKLFF. The DNA of the CDR3 is TGTGCCAGCCGCGGGGCTTCCTCTGCTAATGAAAAACTGTTTTTT.

This clone was detected many times. The V gene is TRBV6-5, the J gene TRBJ1-1, with D unclear. CDR3 length: 15 amino acids. Germline CDR1 is MNHEY and CDR2 is SVGAGI. V dropped 0 bases and J dropped 11 bases, with 19 bases sitting between them. The CDR3 loop reads CASSYSTQGQQAAFF. In DNA form, the CDR3 reads TGTGCCAGCAGTTACTCAACGCAAGGTCAGCAGGCCGCTTTCTTT.

The V call is TRBV5-1, the J call TRBJ1-2; 8 bases are shared with TRBD1. The germline gives CDR1 SGHRS, CDR2 YFSETQ. CDR3 length: 14 residues. V dropped 1 base and J dropped 7; count of bases not matched to a gene: 6. The CDR3 here is CASSLSGQDVGYTF. The CDR3 DNA sequence: TGCGCCAGCAGCTTGTCGGGACAGGATGTTGGCTACACCTTC.

The chain employs TRBV10-3 and TRBJ1-2; no clear D gene. Trimming removed 8 bases at V and 2 bases at J, with 12 bases between. The CDR3 covers 13 residues. Germline CDR1 ENHRY, CDR2 SYGVKD. CDR3 in DNA: TGTGCCATCGCGACTGGCCAGAACTATGGCTACACCTTC. Protein sequence: CAIATGQNYGYTF.

Here the CDR3 DNA reads TGCGCCAGCAGCCAAGATCAAGACACATCTAAGCCTGCTAACTATGGCTACACCTTC. Translated: CASSQDQDTSKPANYGYTF. The genes are TRBV4-1 and TRBJ1-2; D gene uncertain. Germline assignment: CDR1 MGHRA and CDR2 YSYEKL. This CDR3 is 19 amino acids long. The V and J ends lost 0 bases and 0 bases respectively, with 20 bases between them.

The gene calls are TRBV27 and TRBJ2-2; D is perhaps TRBD1 (6 bases). The CDR3 totals 15 residues. The V end lost 3 bases, the J end lost 0 bases, and 8 bases lay between the germline ends. The germline CDR1 and CDR2 sequences are MNHEY and SMNVEV (reference sequence). The CDR3 DNA reads TGTGCCAGCAGTTTCGGGACAACGAACACCGGGGAGCTGTTTTTT. This codes for CASSFGTTNTGELFF.

The chain joins TRBV7-3 to TRBJ1-2; weak D call: TRBD1 (6 bases). Deletions cut 5 bases from V and 6 bases from J, with 13 bases between. Germline lookup yields CDR1 SGHTA and CDR2 FQGTGA. The length of the CDR3 is 13 residues. In nucleotides, the CDR3 is TGTGCCAGCAGCCTAGGGGGAGAGAATGGCTACACCTTC. This sequence encodes CASSLGGENGYTF.

This clone was seen a few times. This sequence joins TRBV18 and TRBJ1-6; 7 bases map to TRBD1. CDR3 length: 15 residues. Unmatched junction bases numbered 5, after V lost 2 bases and J lost 7 bases. In germline, CDR1 is KGHSH, CDR2 LQKENI. CDR3 DNA: TGTGCCAGCTCACCAGAGACAGGGTTCAATTCACCCCTCCACTTT. Protein sequence: CASSPETGFNSPLHF.

The chain uses TRBV19 and TRBJ1-2, with 7 bases identical to TRBD1. V shed 5 bases and J 8 bases; nucleotides not matched to a gene: 14. The CDR3 has 15 amino acids. CDR1 and CDR2 from the germline V gene are LNHDA and SQIVND (reference sequence). The CDR3 is CASSVSRPTGMGYTF. The CDR3 DNA reads TGTGCCAGTAGTGTTTCCCGTCCGACAGGGATGGGCTACACCTTC.

The chain couples TRBV29-1 to TRBJ2-3; D perhaps matches TRBD2 (7 bases). This CDR3 contains 11 residues. Trimming stripped 7 bases from V and 5 bases from J, with 10 bases between. Germline V gives CDR1 SQVTM, CDR2 ANQGSEA. CDR3 region: CSGAGQDTQYF. CDR3 DNA sequence: TGCAGCGGAGCGGGACAAGATACGCAGTATTTT.

The chain couples TRBV24-1 to TRBJ1-2; TRBD1 aligns across 7 bases. Germline values: CDR1 KGHDR, CDR2 SFDVKD. The CDR3 spans 15 residues. J gave up 4 bases and V 4 bases, and 8 bases lay outside the gene matches. The CDR3 here is CATSDSRTGSYGYTF. Here the CDR3 DNA reads TGTGCCACCAGTGACTCGAGGACAGGTAGCTATGGCTACACCTTC.

The V call is TRBV7-3, the J call TRBJ2-7, with 7 bases that match TRBD2. The CDR3 has 12 residues. The ends lost 8 bases at V and 2 bases at J; junction bases unmatched: 3. Germline values: CDR1 SGHTA, CDR2 FQGTGA. CDR3 nucleotides: TGTGCCAGCCGGGACTACCCCTACGAGCAGTACTTC. Translating it yields CASRDYPYEQYF.

The rearrangement links TRBV5-1 to TRBJ2-3; 13 bases fit TRBD2. Unmatched junction bases numbered 4, after V lost 0 bases and J lost 0 bases. Germline V gene data show CDR1 as SGHRS and CDR2 as YFSETQ. The CDR3 spans 18 residues. Written as DNA, the CDR3 is TGCGCCAGCAGCTTGGCGCTGACTAGCGGGAGGAGCACAGATACGCAGTATTTT. It codes for CASSLALTSGRSTDTQYF. Complete variable domain (other parts from reference TRBV5-1 and TRBJ2-3): KAGVTQTPRYLIKTRGQQVTLSCSPISGHRSVSWYQQTPGQGLQFLFEYFSETQRNKGNFPGRFSGRQFSNSRSEMNVSTLELGDSALYLCASSLALTSGRSTDTQYFGPGTRLTVL.

The rearrangement joins TRBV14 to TRBJ2-2; weak D call: TRBD2 (6 bases). CDR1 and CDR2 from the germline V gene are SGHDN and FVKESK. V shed 2 bases and J shed 7 bases, with 11 bases lying between them. This CDR3 comprises 14 residues. CDR3 sequence reads: CASSQPGAVGELFF. The DNA for the CDR3 is TGTGCCAGCAGCCAACCGGGAGCCGTCGGGGAGCTGTTTTTT. The variable domain in full, completed from reference TRBV14 and TRBJ2-2, reads EAGVTQFPSHSVIEKGQTVTLRCDPISGHDNLYWYRRVMGKEIKFLLHFVKESKQDESGMPNNRFLAERTGGTYSTLKVQPAELEDSGVYFCASSQPGAVGELFFGEGSRLTVL.

This clone came up many times. In DNA, the CDR3 is TGTGCCAGCAGTTACGTCCTCGAGCAGTACTTC. Translating it yields CASSYVLEQYF. This chain joins TRBV6-2 or TRBV6-3 and TRBJ2-7, with D unresolved. CDR1 MNHEY and CDR2 SVGEGT come from the germline V gene. This CDR3 region has 11 residues. Between the trimmed V and J ends, which lost 2 bases and 6 bases, there was a span of 5 bases.

The chain employs TRBV25-1 and TRBJ2-3; D might be TRBD2 (5 bases). There are 13 residues in the CDR3. Germline V gives CDR1 MGHDK, CDR2 SYGVNS. Trimming took off 8 bases at V and 6 bases at J, with 15 bases between the two ends. CDR3 nucleotide sequence: TGTGCCAGCCGAGAAGGGAGTCGCGATACGCAGTATTTT. Protein: CASREGSRDTQYF.

V and J are TRBV11-1 and TRBJ2-2; possibly TRBD2 for D (5 bases). Germline V gene sequence: CDR1 SGHAT, CDR2 FQDESV (reference sequence). This CDR3 spans 14 amino acids. V lost 5 bases and J 0 bases, leaving 7 bases between the germline ends. CDR3 region: CASSEGANTGELFF. The CDR3, as DNA: TGTGCCAGCAGCGAGGGCGCGAACACCGGGGAGCTGTTTTTT. Filled out from reference TRBV11-1 and TRBJ2-2, the complete variable domain reads EAEVAQSPRYKITEKSQAVAFWCDPISGHATLYWYRQILGQGPELLVQFQDESVVDDSQLPKDRFSAERLKGVDSTLKIQPAELGDSAMYLCASSEGANTGELFFGEGSRLTVL.

The CDR3 protein is CASSLLGTGITGELFF. As DNA, the CDR3 is TGTGCCAGCAGTTTACTTGGGACAGGGATAACCGGGGAGCTGTTTTTT. J is TRBJ2-2 and V is TRBV28, with 9 bases that match TRBD1. This CDR3 comprises 16 residues. With V trimmed by 2 bases and J by 5 bases, 6 bases remained unmatched. The germline gives CDR1 MDHEN, CDR2 SYDVKM.

J is TRBJ2-1 and V is TRBV9, with 9 positions matching TRBD1. The V segment lost 0 bases and the J segment 7 bases; nucleotides outside the gene matches: 11. This CDR3 region has 17 residues. CDR1 SGDLS and CDR2 YYNGEE come from the germline V gene. The CDR3 loop is CASSVEGVGQGRNEQFF. In DNA, the CDR3 is TGTGCCAGCAGCGTAGAAGGTGTGGGACAGGGTAGAAATGAGCAGTTCTTC.

The chain employs TRBV6-2 or TRBV6-3 and TRBJ2-3; no reliable D call. CDR1 is MNHEY and CDR2 is SVGEGT in the germline V gene. V dropped 4 bases and J dropped 2 bases, with 4 bases sitting between them. The CDR3 runs to 12 residues. The CDR3 region is CASSSVTDTQYF. The DNA for the CDR3 is TGTGCCAGCAGTTCCGTCACAGATACGCAGTATTTT.

The rearrangement links TRBV6-1 to TRBJ2-3, with a weak D call TRBD2 (5 bases). This CDR3 comprises 18 residues. CDR1 and CDR2 from the germline V gene are MNHNS and SASEGT. V was pared by 3 bases and J by 3 bases, with 22 bases between. Here the CDR3 reads CASSEVGGSVPGTDTQYF. CDR3 bases: TGTGCCAGCAGTGAGGTCGGCGGTTCCGTCCCGGGGACAGATACGCAGTATTTT.

The chain couples TRBV6-5 to TRBJ1-2; TRBD1 is a possible D gene (5 bases). In germline, CDR1 is MNHEY, CDR2 SVGAGI. V dropped 6 bases and J dropped 4 bases, with 18 bases sitting between them. The CDR3 length is 15 residues. In DNA form, the CDR3 reads TGTGCCAGCAGACAGTCGGGGGGAATGCTCTATGGCTACACCTTC. Its translation: CASRQSGGMLYGYTF.

This clone was found once. The rearrangement links TRBV13 to TRBJ2-2; TRBD2 aligns across 8 bases. V shed 5 bases and J 0 bases; nucleotides not matched to a gene: 2. The CDR3 extends over 15 amino acids. The germline CDR1 and CDR2 sequences are PRHDT and FYEKMQ (reference sequence). Here the CDR3 reads CASSPGGANTGELFF. In DNA, the CDR3 is TGTGCCAGCAGCCCCGGGGGGGCGAACACCGGGGAGCTGTTTTTT.

The J gene is TRBJ1-1, the V gene TRBV19; 8 bases map to TRBD1. There are 17 residues in the CDR3. Germline lookup yields CDR1 LNHDA and CDR2 SQIVND (reference sequence). With 1 base clipped from V and 0 bases from J, the junction kept 7 bases outside the gene matches. The CDR3 reads CASSIGRQGPMNTEAFF. Written as DNA, the CDR3 is TGTGCCAGTAGTATAGGTAGACAGGGGCCAATGAACACTGAAGCTTTCTTT.

The chain uses TRBV11-2 and TRBJ2-1, with 8 bases lining up with TRBD2. Germline loops: CDR1 SGHAT, CDR2 FQNNGV. V lost 5 bases to trimming and J lost 4 bases; unmatched junction nucleotides: 7. This CDR3 is 15 amino acids long. The CDR3 region has the DNA TGTGCCAGCAGCACGACTAGCGAGAGGTACAATGAGCAGTTCTTC. This codes for CASSTTSERYNEQFF. The complete variable domain, with remaining parts taken from reference TRBV11-2 and TRBJ2-1, reads EAGVAQSPRYKIIEKRQSVAFWCNPISGHATLYWYQQILGQGPKLLIQFQNNGVVDDSQLPKDRFSAERLKGVDSTLKIQPAKLEDSAVYLCASSTTSERYNEQFFGPGTRLTVL.

CDR3: CASSQNRVNTEAFF. The CDR3 coding sequence is TGTGCCAGCTCCCAAAACAGGGTTAACACTGAAGCTTTCTTT. The chain carries TRBV18 and TRBJ1-1; possibly TRBD1 for D (6 bases). This CDR3 has 14 amino acids. From germline, CDR1 is KGHSH and CDR2 LQKENI. Trimming left V 6 bases short and J 2 bases short, with 13 bases between.